This TCR beta chain derives from a study of blood T cells in healthy people across ages. Study-level results: Greater diversity and more naive CD4+ cells were seen in long-lived donors than in aged donors.

Comment on this clonotype: Its cognate antigen is unknown.

This CDR3 is built from 12 residues. The V and J ends lost 6 bases and 0 bases respectively, with 6 bases between them. Germline CDR1 is MNHEY and CDR2 is SVGEGT. With a J-beta primer mix and a sample-barcoded 5' primer, a second PCR ran about 7 to 11 cycles. Tagging of each cDNA molecule was performed by a template-switch adaptor with 12 random nucleotides. Using its own MiXCR run on the 5' RACE reads, TCRdb lists one record per CDR3 protein. The sample contains 1 million or so distinct CDR3 sequences, 20% to 25% of which appear only once. Another study also made use of these data, one on T cells of mothers and their children. From that second work: No T cell clones of persistent microchimeric origin were detected.

Sequencing was done on a sample of blood. This clonotype originated in a girl aged 2-10 years in good health. This chain uses TRBV6-2 or TRBV6-3 with TRBJ2-7; D call uncertain. CDR3 loop: CASRRLSYEQYF. CDR3 nucleotide sequence: TGTGCCAGCAGAAGGCTCTCCTACGAGCAGTACTTC.